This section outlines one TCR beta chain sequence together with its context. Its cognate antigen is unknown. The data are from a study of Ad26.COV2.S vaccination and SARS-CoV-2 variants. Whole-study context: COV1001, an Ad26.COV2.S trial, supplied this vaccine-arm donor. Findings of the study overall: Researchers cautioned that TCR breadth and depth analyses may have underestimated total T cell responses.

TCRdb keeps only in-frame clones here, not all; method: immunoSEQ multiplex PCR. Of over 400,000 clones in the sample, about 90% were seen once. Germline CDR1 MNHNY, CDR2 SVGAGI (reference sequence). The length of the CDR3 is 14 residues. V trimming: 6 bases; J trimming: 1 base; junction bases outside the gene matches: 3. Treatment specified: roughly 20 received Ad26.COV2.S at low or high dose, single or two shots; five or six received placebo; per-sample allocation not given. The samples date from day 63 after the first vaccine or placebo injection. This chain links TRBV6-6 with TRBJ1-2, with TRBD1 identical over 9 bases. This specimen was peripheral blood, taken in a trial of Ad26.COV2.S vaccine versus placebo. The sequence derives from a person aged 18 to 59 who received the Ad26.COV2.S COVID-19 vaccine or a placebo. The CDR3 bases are TGTGCCAGCAGACCGGACAGGGGTAACTATGGCTACACCTTC. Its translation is CASRPDRGNYGYTF.